This entry concerns a single T cell receptor beta chain. V lost 2 bases, J lost 4 bases, and 14 bases lay in between. CDR3 length: 16 residues. CDR1 and CDR2 (germline): MGHRA, YSYEKL. As originally analysed: The authors estimated nucleated cell counts from reference gene primer amplification. Clones were read by immunoSEQ multiplex PCR, and TCRdb kept only the in-frame ones, dropping some. V, J and clone size derive from that table, while D and trimming were established from the DNA sequence. The sample consists of fewer than 50,000 clones, roughly 80% of them appearing once. This sample is part of a study of blood T cell repertoires in COVID-19. About the study: From T cells, B-cell-depleted T cells, or PBMCs came the material, which was cDNA or gDNA.

Sequenced input: peripheral blood. The sequence derives from a man in his 70s with acute or convalescent COVID-19. V and J are TRBV4-1 and TRBJ2-2; D perhaps matches TRBD2 (7 bases). CDR3 DNA sequence: TGCGCCAGCAGCCAATTGGGAAGGGGGGGCACCGGGGAGCTGTTTTTT. Translated: CASSQLGRGGTGELFF.